This T cell receptor (beta chain) originates from a study of early T cells in non-severe SARS-CoV-2 infection. This clonotype came up many times. TCRdb redid the calling of the 5' RACE reads with MiXCR, one entry per CDR3 protein. The sample records under 20,000 distinct CDR3 sequences, around 6.1% being singletons. Per the germline V gene, CDR1 is SQVTM and CDR2 is ANQGSEA. The CDR3 extends over 14 amino acids. Trimming removed 5 bases from V and 1 base from J, with 9 bases in between. The chain recombines TRBV29-1 with TRBJ2-6, with D maybe TRBD1 (5 bases). This TCR was sampled from an adult who was a healthcare worker with PCR-confirmed SARS-CoV-2 infection or an uninfected control (not recorded which). What was sequenced was whole blood. As DNA, the CDR3 is TGCAGCGTTAAAGGGGTGTCTGGGGCCAACGTCCTGACTTTC. Translating gives CSVKGVSGANVLTF.